This T cell receptor beta chain was retrieved from a study of blood T cell repertoires in COVID-19. Study summary: From the United States, Italy and Spain came samples of acute and convalescent COVID-19.

Deletions cut 0 bases from V and 5 bases from J, with 14 bases between. The V gene's germline CDR1 is SGDLS and CDR2 YYNGEE. This CDR3 region has 15 residues. The table came from immunoSEQ multiplex PCR; TCRdb's copy has only in-frame clones and leaves some out. Of tens of thousands of clones listed, roughly 89% are singletons. This clonotype was obtained from a middle-aged man with active COVID-19. The chain has TRBV9 and TRBJ2-5, with D hard to call. Sequencing input: peripheral blood. The CDR3 sequence: CASSVDGSTRETQYF. The CDR3, as DNA: TGTGCCAGCAGCGTAGATGGGTCGACCAGGGAGACCCAGTACTTC.